This T cell receptor beta chain came from a study of T cells in localized non-small cell lung cancer. Only in-frame clones appear in the TCRdb table, and some are missing; sequencing was by immunoSEQ multiplex PCR. The sample holds around 50,000 clones, roughly 85% seen once. The J segment lost 10 bases and the V segment lost 4 bases, leaving 11 bases of the junction unmatched. This CDR3 region has 14 residues. The germline V gene encodes CDR1 GTSNPN and CDR2 SVGIG (reference sequence). The input for sequencing was peripheral blood, taken before any cancer treatment. The chain is built from TRBV30 and TRBJ1-4; 8 bases line up with TRBD1. The clonotype was recovered from a male donor at least 60 years old with stage III squamous cell lung carcinoma. CDR3 DNA: TGTGCCTGGATGGAAAAACCGGGACAGGCAAAACTGTTTTTT. Residues: CAWMEKPGQAKLFF.